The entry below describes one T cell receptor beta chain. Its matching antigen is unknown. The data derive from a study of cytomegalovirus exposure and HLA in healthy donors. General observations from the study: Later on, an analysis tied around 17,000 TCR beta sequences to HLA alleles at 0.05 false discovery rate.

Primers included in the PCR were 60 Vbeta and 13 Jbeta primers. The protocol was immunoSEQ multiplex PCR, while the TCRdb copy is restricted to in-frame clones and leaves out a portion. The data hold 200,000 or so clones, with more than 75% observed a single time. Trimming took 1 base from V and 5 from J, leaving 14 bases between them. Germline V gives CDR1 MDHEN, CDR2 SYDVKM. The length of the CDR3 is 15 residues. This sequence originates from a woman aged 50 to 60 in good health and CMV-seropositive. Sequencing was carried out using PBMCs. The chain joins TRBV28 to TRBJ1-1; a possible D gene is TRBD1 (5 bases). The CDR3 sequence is CASSLYGGGETEAFF. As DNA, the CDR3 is TGTGCCAGCAGTTTATACGGGGGAGGGGAAACTGAAGCTTTCTTT.